This T cell receptor beta chain comes out of a study of shared clonotypes between healthy human individuals. Background on the study: Per donor, three plates held CD4 naive cells, three held CD4 memory, two held CD8 naive and one held CD8 memory. General study results and limits: Since donors were few, the genetic and exposure-history diversity represented was limited.

The authors ran the assay at deep level. Profiling relied on immunoSEQ multiplex PCR, and the TCRdb table lists in-frame clones only, not all of them. The data hold about 2.4 million clones, with 90% to 95% observed a single time. In the case of this clone: Its target is not known.

The CDR3 has 13 amino acids. V was trimmed by 4 bases and J by 8 bases, leaving 12 bases between them. Per the germline V gene, CDR1 is SGHTA and CDR2 is FQGTGA. V gene TRBV7-3 combines with J gene TRBJ2-1; D is unresolved. The material sequenced was naive CD4+ T cells from PBMCs. Subset denoted: CD45RA+ positively selected. The source is a man aged 18 to 29 in good health. Some clones in this sample may be carry-over from other donors' samples. The CDR3 nucleotides are TGTGCCAGCAGCTCATCGAGCTTGCATGAGCAGTTCTTC. It yields the protein CASSSSSLHEQFF.